This T cell receptor (beta chain) appears in the sequencing data of a study of shared clonotypes between healthy human individuals. CD8 cells regarded as naive lacked CD45RO, were positively chosen for CCR7, and omitted terminally differentiated effector memory CD45RA+ cells. In the study's own analysis: Owing to the provision of junction-only sequences devoid of quality scores by immunoSEQ, filtering differed. This table comes from immunoSEQ multiplex PCR, and its TCRdb copy is limited to in-frame clones, with some not included. The V and J calls and clone size come from that table; D and trimming were worked out from the DNA. In the table there are under 1 million clones, nearly 95% of which are singletons. Germline V gives CDR1 SGHRS, CDR2 YFSETQ. The trim removed 5 bases at V and 3 bases at J, leaving 8 bases unmatched. This CDR3 has 15 residues. Only one count was recorded for this clone.

Material for sequencing was naive CD8+ T cells sorted from blood. This chain links TRBV5-1 with TRBJ2-7; TRBD2 matches 10 bases. This clonotype was obtained from a man aged 25 to 45 in good health. The CDR3 is CASSEGTSALYEQYF. In DNA form, the CDR3 reads TGCGCCAGCAGTGAGGGGACTAGCGCCCTCTACGAGCAGTACTTC.